A single T cell receptor beta chain is shown here with its context. V dropped 10 bases and J dropped 0 bases, with 10 bases sitting between them. Germline-derived CDR1 and CDR2 are MNHGY and SAAAGT. CDR3 length equals 14 residues. The data were obtained in a study of preoperative IRX-2 immunotherapy in early breast cancer. Treatment denoted: preoperative locoregional IRX-2 cytokine immunotherapy. Patients received preoperative, locoregional IRX-2 cytokine immunotherapy in a phase Ib study. TCRdb's copy holds only in-frame clones and misses some; the assay was immunoSEQ multiplex PCR. Of around 30,000 clones listed, about four fifths are singletons.

This TCR derives from a human donor with breast cancer. Specimen collection occurred from a patient treated with IRX-2 immunotherapy. V and J are TRBV6-8 and TRBJ1-6, with D perhaps matching TRBD1 (5 bases). Here the CDR3 DNA reads TGTGCCATCAGACAGCCCTCCTATAATTCACCCCTCCACTTT. Translation: CAIRQPSYNSPLHF.